This is a list of T cell receptor beta chains from one sample in a study of T cell repertoires in aging, cancer and after chemotherapy. TCRdb recomputed calls from the multiplex PCR reads with MiXCR, one row per CDR3 protein. The table lists under 10,000 distinct CDR3 sequences, 34% of them singletons. Sample: blood. These receptors were obtained from a human donor in good health. Each CDR3 is given with its conserved first and last residue. The D gene is left open where the match is weak. Clone size, where shown, is once, few, many, or a class for clones that have expanded.

d_call	v_call	clone_size	j_call	cdr3_nt	cdr3_aa
NA	TRBV5-3	few	TRBJ1-6	TGTGCCAGAAGCTTGATCAATGGAGGGCGTAATTCACCCCTCCACTTT	CARSLINGGRNSPLHF
NA	TRBV29-1	medium-sized	TRBJ2-2	TGCAGCGTTGTTATCCCGGGCACGAACACCGGGGAGCTGTTTTTT	CSVVIPGTNTGELFF
NA	TRBV5-1	once	TRBJ2-1	TGCGCCAGCAGCCCCGGGACACGCTCCTACAATGAGCAGTTCTTC	CASSPGTRSYNEQFF
NA	TRBV27	once	TRBJ1-1	TGTGCCAGCAGTTTATCGGGGGGAGGGACTGAAGCTTTCTTT	CASSLSGGGTEAFF
NA	TRBV5-1	few	TRBJ1-1	TGCGCCAGCAGCCCCTGGACGGGAAAGAACACTGAAGCTTTCTTT	CASSPWTGKNTEAFF
NA	TRBV4-2	NA	TRBJ1-6	TGTGCCAGCAGCCAGGTCACTGCGGGCAATTCACCCCTCCACTTT	CASSQVTAGNSPLHF
NA	TRBV5-4	NA	TRBJ1-4	TGTGCCAGCAGCTTGGTGGTGGGTGAAAAACTGTTTTTT	CASSLVVGEKLFF
TRBD1	TRBV6-1	NA	TRBJ1-2	TGTGCCAGCGAGGCAAGGGGGCTGGGTGGCTACACCTTC	CASEARGLGGYTF
NA	TRBV15	NA	TRBJ2-2	TGTGCCACCAGCAGAGGCTTCGGAACCGGGGAGCTGTTTTTT	CATSRGFGTGELFF
NA	TRBV28	NA	TRBJ1-3	TGTGCCAGCAGTTTTGTCCGGGGGGCCCCTGGAAACACCATATATTTT	CASSFVRGAPGNTIYF
NA	TRBV6-6	NA	TRBJ2-1	TGTGCCAGCAGTTACCTCGGGGACCCAGAGTACAATGAGCAGTTCTTC	CASSYLGDPEYNEQFF
NA	TRBV4-3	few	TRBJ2-6	TGCGCCAGCAGCCAAGTCCTGATTTCTGGGGCCAACGTCCTGACTTTC	CASSQVLISGANVLTF
NA	TRBV6-4	NA	TRBJ2-3	TGTGCCAGCAGTGACGGGGGCACAGATACGCAGTATTTT	CASSDGGTDTQYF
TRBD1	TRBV12-3/TRBV12-4	few	TRBJ2-3	TGTGCCAGCAGAAACCGGGACAGGGGAGGCACAGATACGCAGTATTTT	CASRNRDRGGTDTQYF
TRBD2	TRBV20-1	NA	TRBJ2-7	TGCAGTGCTTACGGGGGGGGTACCTACGAGCAGTACTTC	CSAYGGGTYEQYF
NA	TRBV12-3/TRBV12-4	few	TRBJ2-7	TGTGCCAGCAGTCCCTCGGGGAGACCCTACGAGCAGTACTTC	CASSPSGRPYEQYF
TRBD2	TRBV7-6	NA	TRBJ2-3	TGTGCCAGCAGCTTAAGGCCGACTAGCGGGGCCAATACGCAGTATTTT	CASSLRPTSGANTQYF
NA	TRBV5-4	few	TRBJ2-7	TGTGCCAGCAGCTTTGGGGACGGAGCCTACGAGCAGTACTTC	CASSFGDGAYEQYF
NA	TRBV6-6	few	TRBJ2-1	TGTGCCAGCAGCTGGACGGGTGAATCCTACAATGAGCAGTTCTTC	CASSWTGESYNEQFF
TRBD2	TRBV6-2/TRBV6-3	few	TRBJ2-2	TGTGCCAGTAGTTGGGGGGGTCGTTACACCGGGGAGCTGTTTTTT	CASSWGGRYTGELFF
NA	TRBV5-5	NA	TRBJ2-2	TGTGCCAGCAGCCCCCCTTACACCGGGGAGCTGTTTTTT	CASSPPYTGELFF
NA	TRBV6-1	medium-sized	TRBJ2-3	TGTGCCAGCCGGATGTCCCTAGGGCCAGATACGCAGTATTTT	CASRMSLGPDTQYF
TRBD1	TRBV10-3	few	TRBJ2-6	TGTGCCATCAGTGAGGGACAGGCTGGGGCCAACGTCCTGACTTTC	CAISEGQAGANVLTF
TRBD1	TRBV5-1	NA	TRBJ1-1	TGTGCCAGCGTATTAACAGGGGGCACTGAAGCTTTCTTT	CASVLTGGTEAFF
NA	TRBV20-1	NA	TRBJ1-4	TGCAGTGCCACCCGTTGGGGTGTCGGGACTCCTGAATCAACTAATGAAAAACTGTTTTTT	CSATRWGVGTPESTNEKLFF
NA	TRBV10-3	NA	TRBJ2-2	TGTGCCATCAGTCCGACACCTGCGAACACCGGGGAGCTGTTTTTT	CAISPTPANTGELFF
NA	TRBV28	few	TRBJ1-2	TGTGCCAGCAGTTTATTCGTAATTGGGCATGGCTACACCTTC	CASSLFVIGHGYTF
NA	TRBV20-1	NA	TRBJ2-5	TGCAGTGCTAGAGATTACCAAGAGACCCAGTACTTC	CSARDYQETQYF
NA	TRBV6-4	few	TRBJ2-3	TGTGCCAGCAGTGACTCGGGGGGGCCAGATACGCAGTATTTT	CASSDSGGPDTQYF
TRBD1	TRBV20-1	few	TRBJ1-6	TGCAGTGCTAGAGATAGGAGGACAGGGACTTCACCCCTCCACTTT	CSARDRRTGTSPLHF
NA	TRBV5-4	NA	TRBJ2-2	TGTGCCAGCAGGCTTCGTGGCCCTACGGAAAACACCGGGGAGCTGTTTTTT	CASRLRGPTENTGELFF
TRBD1	TRBV24-1	NA	TRBJ1-2	TGTGCCACCAGTGACCGCCGGGACAGGGGAACGGCTGGCTACACCTTC	CATSDRRDRGTAGYTF
TRBD1	TRBV29-1	medium-sized	TRBJ1-2	TGCAGCGTTCCCGGGACAGGGGGCGCTTACACCTTC	CSVPGTGGAYTF
NA	TRBV11-2	few	TRBJ2-2	TGTGCCAGCAGCTTAGATGGGTTCTTACGTACCGGGGAGCTGTTTTTT	CASSLDGFLRTGELFF
NA	TRBV29-1	medium-sized	TRBJ2-3	TGCAGCGTTGTATCTGGGGGTCAGATTCCGTATTTT	CSVVSGGQIPYF
TRBD2	TRBV29-1	NA	TRBJ2-5	TGCAGCTGTAGCGGGGGGGCGAAAGAGACCCAGTACTTC	CSCSGGAKETQYF
TRBD2	TRBV7-9	NA	TRBJ2-1	TGTGCCAGCAGCTTATCTAGCGGGGGGGCCAATGAGCAGTTCTTC	CASSLSSGGANEQFF
NA	TRBV6-4	NA	TRBJ2-3	TGTGCCAGCAGTGCAGCTAGCACAGATACGCAGTATTTT	CASSAASTDTQYF
TRBD2	TRBV6-2/TRBV6-3	NA	TRBJ2-3	TGTGCCAGCAGTTACTTGGGGGAGGGAGATACGCAGTATTTT	CASSYLGEGDTQYF
TRBD1	TRBV11-2	NA	TRBJ2-3	TGTGCCAGCAGCCGTCCCGGGGGACAGGGCGCGCAGTATTTT	CASSRPGGQGAQYF
NA	TRBV7-2	few	TRBJ2-3	TGTGCCAGCACCTACCCGGGGAGGGATACGCAGTATTTT	CASTYPGRDTQYF
TRBD1	TRBV15	few	TRBJ2-4	TGTGCCACCAGCAGGGGGAACAGGGGGAACATTCAGTACTTC	CATSRGNRGNIQYF
NA	TRBV20-1	medium-sized	TRBJ1-6	TGCAGTGCTAGGCCTCCAGCCGGGGCCGCACCCCTCCACTTT	CSARPPAGAAPLHF
TRBD1	TRBV6-5	NA	TRBJ1-5	TGTGCCAGCAGTTACCGGACAGGGGGCTCGAGGCAGCCCCAGCATTTT	CASSYRTGGSRQPQHF
NA	TRBV6-5	few	TRBJ1-3	TGTGCCAGCAGCCGAGGCTCCTCTGGAAACACCATATATTTT	CASSRGSSGNTIYF
TRBD1	TRBV19	few	TRBJ1-1	TGTGCCAGTAAACTACAGGGGCTGAACACTGAAGCTTTCTTT	CASKLQGLNTEAFF
TRBD2	TRBV7-2	once	TRBJ2-5	TGTGCCAGCAGTTATAGCGGGGTGTTCAGCCAAGAGACCCAGTACTTC	CASSYSGVFSQETQYF
NA	TRBV6-1	NA	TRBJ2-6	TGTGCCAGCATTGGTTGGGACTCTGGGGCCAACGTCCTGACTTTC	CASIGWDSGANVLTF
NA	TRBV5-4	NA	TRBJ2-2	TGTGCCAGCAGAGGAGGCACCGGGGAGCTGTTTTTT	CASRGGTGELFF
TRBD2	TRBV27	NA	TRBJ2-3	TGTGCCAGCAGTTCACTGGGACTAGCGGGGGGGCTGACTGGGGCAGATACGCAGTATTTT	CASSSLGLAGGLTGADTQYF
NA	TRBV20-1	NA	TRBJ2-4	TGCAGTGCTCGACAGGCCGTTCTAGCCAAAAACATTCAGTACTTC	CSARQAVLAKNIQYF
TRBD1	TRBV18	NA	TRBJ2-1	TGTGCCAGCTCACATCCAGGGACAGGGGTCCATGAGCAGTTCTTC	CASSHPGTGVHEQFF
NA	TRBV5-6	few	TRBJ2-7	TGTGCCAGCAGCTTGTCCGCGACATCCTACTACGAGCAGTACTTC	CASSLSATSYYEQYF
TRBD2	TRBV7-9	NA	TRBJ2-5	TGTGCCAGCAGCCAGTCCTCCGGGGGGGCCGTGGAGACCCAGTACTTC	CASSQSSGGAVETQYF
NA	TRBV6-5	NA	TRBJ1-2	TGTGCCAGCAGTTTTACAGGGTACAGCTATGGCTACACCTTC	CASSFTGYSYGYTF
NA	TRBV29-1	few	TRBJ2-1	TGCAGCGTTGAGCCTAACAGGGCTCGGCTCGGCAATGAGCAGTTCTTC	CSVEPNRARLGNEQFF
NA	TRBV20-1	NA	TRBJ2-3	TGCAGTGCTAGAGACAGGTTGCGCACAGATACGCAGTATTTT	CSARDRLRTDTQYF
NA	TRBV5-6	few	TRBJ2-7	TGTGCCAGCAGCCCCGGCGGCTTAGCCCCCTACGAGCAGTACTTC	CASSPGGLAPYEQYF
TRBD1	TRBV12-3/TRBV12-4	few	TRBJ1-2	TGTGCCAGCGCCCAGGGGGCTAACTATGGCTACACCTTC	CASAQGANYGYTF